Presented here are 29 T cell receptor beta chains from one specimen sequenced in a study of blood T cells in healthy people across ages. A second PCR, run for roughly 6 to 11 cycles, used a sample-barcoded 5' primer plus a J-beta primer mix. One entry per CDR3 protein results from TCRdb running MiXCR on the 5' RACE reads. The sample lists approximately 960,000 distinct CDR3 sequences, 25% to 35% seen once, with around 9.6% in the top ten. The sample was also reused in another study, on T cells of mothers and their children.

The specimen was blood. The receptors stem from a middle-aged woman in good health.

This clonotype was counted only a few times. One junction end does not reproduce the germline sequence, and a read error may be involved. The rearrangement joins TRBV5-1 to TRBJ1-1, with 7 bases aligning to TRBD1. CDR1 SGHRS and CDR2 YFSETQ come from the germline V gene. The CDR3 consists of 16 residues. The chain's CDR3 is CASRLQGRSENTEAFF. Written as DNA, the CDR3 is TGCGCCAGCCGCTTACAGGGGCGCTCTGAGAACACTGAAGCTTTCTTT.

The chain couples TRBV28 to TRBJ1-5, with D maybe TRBD1 (6 bases). This CDR3 region has 14 residues. Germline V gene sequence: CDR1 MDHEN, CDR2 SYDVKM. V shed 6 bases and J shed 6 bases, with 15 bases lying between them. For the CDR3, the DNA is TGTGCCAGCAGCGAAACAGGGAGTGGTCAGCCCCAGCATTTT. Translating it yields CASSETGSGQPQHF.

J is TRBJ2-7 and V is TRBV7-2; no firm D call. Trimming left V 5 bases short and J 1 base short, with 15 bases between. The germline gives CDR1 SGHTA, CDR2 FQGNSA. The CDR3 contains 15 residues. The CDR3 DNA follows: TGTGCCAGCAGCCCCCGTCTCGGCTGGTCCTACGAGCAGTACTTC. This encodes CASSPRLGWSYEQYF.

This chain uses TRBV7-2 with TRBJ1-5, with D hard to call. Germline V gene sequence: CDR1 SGHTA, CDR2 FQGNSA. Deletions cut 1 base from V and 3 bases from J, with 10 bases between. CDR3 length: 15 amino acids. In DNA form, the CDR3 reads TGTGCCAGCAGCTTAGTTTCGCTAAACAATCAGCCCCAGCATTTT. Translated, it gives CASSLVSLNNQPQHF.

This chain links TRBV13 with TRBJ2-1, with D tentatively TRBD2 (6 bases). Germline V gives CDR1 PRHDT, CDR2 FYEKMQ (reference sequence). This CDR3 has 14 residues. With 2 bases removed from V and 2 bases from J, the gap between germline ends came to 7 bases. Here the CDR3 reads CASSLRGTYNEQFF. The DNA for the CDR3 is TGTGCCAGCAGCTTACGGGGGACCTACAATGAGCAGTTCTTC.

This clonotype occurred once. Because it lacks the conserved phenylalanine or tryptophan at the end, this CDR3 is likely a read error. The chain carries TRBV5-1 and TRBJ2-1; tentatively, D is TRBD2 (6 bases). Germline CDR1 SGHRS, CDR2 YFSETQ. V dropped 3 bases and J dropped 0 bases, with 10 bases sitting between them. The CDR3 has 15 amino acids. DNA of the CDR3: TGCGCCAGCAGCTATGGAGGGAGCTCCTACAATGAGCAGTTCTCC. Protein sequence: CASSYGGSSYNEQFS.

This clonotype was picked up a small number of times. V is TRBV27 and J is TRBJ2-7; either TRBD1 or TRBD2 may supply D (5 bases each). Trimming pared 6 bases from V and 3 bases from J, leaving 15 bases between. Germline-derived CDR1 and CDR2 are MNHEY and SMNVEV (reference sequence). This CDR3 region has 14 residues. The CDR3 DNA sequence: TGTGCCAGCAGCACCTATCGGGACGGCTACGAGCAGTACTTC. It codes for CASSTYRDGYEQYF.

About this clonotype itself: One base away lies a much larger clone, so this may be a sequencing read error. V usage is TRBV7-2 and J usage is TRBJ2-5; 8 nucleotides agree with TRBD1. CDR1 and CDR2 (germline): SGHTA, FQGNSA. The CDR3 length is 18 residues. V gave up 3 bases and J gave up 1 base; unmatched junction bases: 13. This CDR3 reads CASSLGVRDRGLQETQYF. The CDR3 DNA reads as TGTGCCAGCAGCTTGGGAGTTCGAGACAGGGGACTCCAAGAGACCCAGTACTTC.

This clonotype occurred many times. The gene calls are TRBV7-2 and TRBJ2-5; 11 bases line up with TRBD1. Per the germline V gene, CDR1 is SGHTA and CDR2 is FQGNSA. The V gene end was trimmed by 4 bases and the J gene end by 5 bases; junction bases not matched to a gene: 3. The CDR3 runs to 14 residues. DNA of the CDR3: TGTGCCAGCAGCTGGGACAGGGGGGGGGAGACCCAGTACTTC. As protein: CASSWDRGGETQYF.

J is TRBJ1-1 and V is TRBV6-6, with 7 bases fitting TRBD1. This CDR3 spans 11 amino acids. After removal of 4 bases from V and 7 bases from J, the junction contained 0 bases not matched to a gene. CDR1 and CDR2 (germline): MNHNY, SVGAGI (reference sequence). CDR3 nucleotides: TGTGCCAGCAGTTGGGACAGTGAAGCTTTCTTT. It translates to CASSWDSEAFF.

In its sample, this clonotype was seen a few times. The gene calls are TRBV6-1 and TRBJ1-5, with D perhaps matching TRBD1 (6 bases). Trimming removed 7 bases at V and 2 bases at J, with 15 bases between. The germline gives CDR1 MNHNS, CDR2 SASEGT. CDR3 size: 15 residues. CDR3 sequence: CASKEGGPRNQPQHF. Here the CDR3 DNA reads TGTGCCAGCAAAGAAGGGGGGCCTCGCAATCAGCCCCAGCATTTT.

The sample holds a few counts of this clonotype. The chain employs TRBV6-6 and TRBJ1-2, with D possibly being TRBD1 (6 bases). V was trimmed by 7 bases and J by 0 bases, leaving 12 bases between them. From germline, CDR1 is MNHNY and CDR2 SVGAGI (reference sequence). This CDR3 has 14 amino acids. The CDR3 DNA sequence: TGTGCCAGCATCAAGGGGGATTCTAACTATGGCTACACCTTC. Protein product: CASIKGDSNYGYTF.

Points on this clonotype: A much larger clone lies one base from this, so it may be a read error. The gene calls are TRBV29-1 and TRBJ2-4; 10 bases align to TRBD2. Germline values: CDR1 SQVTM, CDR2 ANQGSEA. J lost 13 bases, V lost 3 bases, and 12 bases had no gene match. The CDR3 is made up of 14 amino acids. CDR3 coding DNA: TGCAGCGTTGATGCTAGCGGGGGAGACAATGAGCAGTACTTC. Amino acids: CSVDASGGDNEQYF.

For this clonotype: A read error is possible here, since a much larger clone lies one base away. V is TRBV7-2 and J is TRBJ2-5, with 7 bases fitting TRBD1. The germline CDR1 and CDR2 sequences are SGHTA and FQGNSA. The CDR3 extends over 14 amino acids. The CDR3 is CVSSLGTARETQYF. The CDR3 nucleotides read TGTGTCAGCAGCTTAGGGACAGCCCGGGAGACCCAGTACTTC.

This clonotype was picked up a small number of times. V is TRBV28 and J is TRBJ1-6, with D uncertain. Germline V lookup: CDR1 MDHEN, CDR2 SYDVKM. CDR3 length equals 18 residues. V lost 4 bases to trimming and J lost 0 bases, with 16 bases between them. The CDR3 DNA reads as TGTGCCAGCAGTTCCAGAAGTTCTCGGATCTCCTATAATTCACCCCTCCACTTT. Protein: CASSSRSSRISYNSPLHF.

The chain employs TRBV6-6 and TRBJ1-5, with D possibly matching TRBD1 (5 bases). Trimming left V 6 bases short and J 5 bases short, with 17 bases between. This CDR3 comprises 15 residues. Per the germline V gene, CDR1 is MNHNY and CDR2 is SVGAGI (reference sequence). CDR3 sequence reads: CASRFGSTGDQPQHF. The CDR3 bases are TGTGCCAGCAGATTCGGGTCGACGGGGGATCAGCCCCAGCATTTT.

This chain uses TRBV25-1 with TRBJ2-5, with D maybe TRBD2 (6 bases). The germline V gene has CDR1 MGHDK and CDR2 SYGVNS. The CDR3 loop spans 13 amino acids. The V and J ends lost 6 bases and 5 bases respectively, with 13 bases between them. CDR3: CASRVAGSETQYF. CDR3 bases: TGTGCCAGCAGGGTCGCGGGGTCGGAGACCCAGTACTTC.

This clonotype was seen ten or more times. The chain uses TRBV18 and TRBJ2-3; 9 bases are a match to TRBD1. The CDR3 runs to 16 residues. V lost 0 bases to trimming and J lost 2 bases; unmatched junction nucleotides: 3. Germline V gene data show CDR1 as KGHSH and CDR2 as LQKENI. CDR3 in amino acids: CASSPPWTGDTDTQYF. CDR3 sequence (DNA): TGTGCCAGCTCACCACCGTGGACAGGGGACACAGATACGCAGTATTTT.

This clonotype was counted only a few times. An end of the junction does not agree with germline; a read error may underlie this. The chain links TRBV5-1 to TRBJ2-7; TRBD1 is a possible D gene (7 bases). The CDR3 length is 13 residues. Germline values: CDR1 SGHRS, CDR2 YFSETQ. CDR3 sequence reads: CASSAGQLYERYF. The DNA for the CDR3 is TGCGCCAGCAGCGCGGGACAGCTCTACGAGCGGTACTTC. Full variable domain (rest looked up from reference TRBV5-1 and TRBJ2-7): KAGVTQTPRYLIKTRGQQVTLSCSPISGHRSVSWYQQTPGQGLQFLFEYFSETQRNKGNFPGRFSGRQFSNSRSEMNVSTLELGDSALYLCASSAGQLYERYFGPGTRLTVT.

The J gene is TRBJ2-3, the V gene TRBV20-1; 9 bases are a match to TRBD1. The CDR3 covers 14 residues. Looked up from germline, CDR1 is DFQATT and CDR2 is SNEGSKA (reference sequence). After removal of 1 base from V and 6 bases from J, the junction contained 5 bases not matched to a gene. The chain's CDR3 is CSARGGTGPDTQYF. DNA of the CDR3: TGCAGTGCTAGAGGAGGGACAGGGCCCGATACGCAGTATTTT.

This clonotype occurred many times. J is TRBJ2-5 and V is TRBV27, with D possibly being TRBD1 or TRBD2 (5 bases each). In germline, CDR1 is MNHEY, CDR2 SMNVEV (reference sequence). The CDR3 runs to 16 residues. The ends were cut back, 5 bases at V and 1 base at J, with 17 bases in the middle. The CDR3, as DNA: TGTGCCAGCAGTCTTAATAGCTGGGGGAGCCAAGAGACCCAGTACTTC. It yields the protein CASSLNSWGSQETQYF.

About this clonotype itself: A read error may be the cause here, since a much bigger clone is one base away. The rearrangement joins TRBV5-1 to TRBJ2-1; D could derive from TRBD1 or TRBD2 (5 bases each). The CDR3 runs 14 residues. Germline V CDR1 and CDR2: SGHRS, YFSETQ. Trimming removed 3 bases at V and 12 bases at J, with 19 bases between. Here the CDR3 DNA reads TGCGCCAGCAGCTCCTCGAGTGGGGACGATGGGCAGTTCTTC. Residues: CASSSSSGDDGQFF.

This clonotype was seen more than once but under ten times. The V and J genes are TRBV20-1 and TRBJ1-1, with no clear D. CDR1 and CDR2 from the germline V gene are DFQATT and SNEGSKA (reference sequence). Trimming shortened V by 3 bases and J by 8 bases, and 10 bases separated the two germline ends. The CDR3 runs to 11 residues. CDR3 sequence: CSARQATEAFF. In DNA, the CDR3 is TGCAGTGCTAGGCAGGCGACCGAAGCTTTCTTT.

The rearrangement links TRBV12-3 or TRBV12-4 to TRBJ2-3; D possibly corresponds to TRBD2 (5 bases). This CDR3 is built from 12 residues. The CDR3 spells CHSREPPDTQYF. Here the CDR3 DNA reads TGTCACAGCCGGGAACCACCAGATACGCAGTATTTT.

The genes are TRBV9 and TRBJ1-2; possible D gene TRBD1, 6 bases. Trimming took off 4 bases at V and 6 bases at J, with 10 bases between the two ends. Germline-derived CDR1 and CDR2 are SGDLS and YYNGEE. The CDR3 extends over 12 amino acids. The CDR3 sequence is CASSQGNDGYTF. The CDR3 DNA reads TGTGCCAGCAGCCAGGGGAATGATGGCTACACCTTC. Drawing the rest from reference TRBV9 and TRBJ1-2, the complete variable domain is DSGVTQTPKHLITATGQRVTLRCSPRSGDLSVYWYQQSLDQGLQFLIQYYNGEERAKGNILERFSAQQFPDLHSELNLSSLELGDSALYFCASSQGNDGYTFGSGTRLTVV.

This clonotype was picked up a small number of times. The chain carries TRBV20-1 and TRBJ2-2; no definite D call. Looked up from germline, CDR1 is DFQATT and CDR2 is SNEGSKA (reference sequence). V was pared by 1 base and J by 9 bases, with 9 bases between. The CDR3 length is 12 residues. The CDR3 region is CSARGLRRELFF. The DNA of the CDR3 is TGCAGTGCTAGAGGGCTTCGAAGGGAGCTGTTTTTT.

About this clonotype itself: A junction boundary mismatches the germline segment, possibly from a read error. The genes are TRBV5-6 and TRBJ2-7; possible D gene TRBD1, 6 bases. The CDR3 length is 13 residues. Germline CDR1 SGHDT, CDR2 YYEEEE. The CDR3 is CVSSLDRTYEQYF. As DNA, the CDR3 is TGTGTCAGCAGCTTGGACAGAACCTACGAGCAGTACTTC.

The chain combines TRBV20-1 with TRBJ1-5, with no clear D. Germline values: CDR1 DFQATT, CDR2 SNEGSKA (reference sequence). The CDR3 loop spans 15 amino acids. CDR3 sequence reads: CNATKQNTQHQPQHF. CDR3 DNA sequence: TGCAATGCGACGAAACAAAATACACAGCATCAGCCCCAGCATTTT.

This clonotype was counted a few times. This chain joins TRBV18 and TRBJ2-7; TRBD1 aligns across 7 bases. This CDR3 spans 14 amino acids. Germline trimming cut 1 base from V and 5 bases from J; bases unmatched to any gene: 5. The germline gives CDR1 KGHSH, CDR2 LQKENI. CDR3 protein: CASSPQGAAHEQYF. CDR3 sequence (DNA): TGTGCCAGCTCACCACAGGGGGCGGCACACGAGCAGTACTTC.